The source of this T cell receptor (beta chain) is a study of T-cell memory formation after mild COVID-19. This clonotype was seen at least ten times. TCRdb independently ran MiXCR on the 5' RACE reads; one entry per CDR3 protein. The data contain approximately 300,000 distinct CDR3 sequences, 7.5% to 9.5% of them seen just once; the ten biggest clones take up approximately 23%. The source is a man younger than 35 who had mild COVID-19 (a few samples of this study predate the infection). Cell type and time point are not known. The sample consisted of PBMCs or a T cell subset sorted from them (not recorded which).

The CDR3 sequence is CATTRDRHYTDTQYF. CDR3 DNA sequence: TGTGCCACCACCCGGGACAGGCACTACACAGATACGCAGTATTTT. The chain is built from TRBV15 and TRBJ2-3, with 8 bases fitting TRBD1. In germline, CDR1 is LNHNV, CDR2 YYDKDF (reference sequence). The CDR3 runs 15 residues. With V trimmed by 7 bases and J by 2 bases, 8 bases remained unmatched.